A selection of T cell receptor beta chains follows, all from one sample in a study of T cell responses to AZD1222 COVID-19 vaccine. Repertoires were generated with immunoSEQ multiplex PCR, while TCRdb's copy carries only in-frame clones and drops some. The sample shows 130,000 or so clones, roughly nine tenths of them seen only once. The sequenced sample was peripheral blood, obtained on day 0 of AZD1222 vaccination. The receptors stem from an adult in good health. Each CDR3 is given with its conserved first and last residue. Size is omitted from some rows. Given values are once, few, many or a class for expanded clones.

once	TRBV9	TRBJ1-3	CASSVGAGTGNTIYF
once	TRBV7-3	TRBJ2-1	CASSLDRVGEQFF
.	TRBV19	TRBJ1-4	CASSIRGSFTNEKLFF
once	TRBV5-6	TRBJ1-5	CASSGGPSRDQPQHF
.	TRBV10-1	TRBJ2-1	CASSGRDRGDEQFF
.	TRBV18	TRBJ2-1	CASSSLTDNEQFF
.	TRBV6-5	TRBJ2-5	CASTPGHSKETQYF
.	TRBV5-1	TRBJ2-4	CASSPAWTVAKNIQYF
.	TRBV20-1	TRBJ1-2	CSASDGPNYGYTF
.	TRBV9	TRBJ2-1	CASSEDLYNEQFF
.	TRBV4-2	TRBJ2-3	CASSLRETTDTQYF
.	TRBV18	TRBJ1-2	CASSPPGQGPYGYTF
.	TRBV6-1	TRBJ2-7	CASSDRGRPPYEQYF
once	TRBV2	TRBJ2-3	CASGTKLYTQYF
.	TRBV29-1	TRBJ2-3	CSVERASGRKDTQYF
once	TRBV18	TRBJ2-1	CASSFQILDNEQFF
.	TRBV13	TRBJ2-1	CASSDRGVGGFYNEQFF
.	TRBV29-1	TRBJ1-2	CSVGQGNQYGYTF
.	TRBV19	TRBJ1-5	CASRTLPGQPQHF
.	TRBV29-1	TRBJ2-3	CSVGQSAGGTDTQYF